These 13 T cell receptor beta chains were sequenced from one sample in a study of CD8 T cells in Susac syndrome. Reverse transcription of about 0.5 to 1 ug RNA used random hexamers. TCRdb reprocessed the immunoSEQ multiplex PCR reads with MiXCR, giving one entry per CDR3 protein. The table includes roughly 130,000 distinct CDR3 sequences, 95% detected once. The sequenced sample was CD4+ T cells from PBMCs. These receptors were taken from a human donor with multiple sclerosis.

V usage is TRBV12-3 or TRBV12-4 and J usage is TRBJ1-5; 8 nucleotides line up with TRBD1. With V trimmed by 5 bases and J by 5 bases, 5 bases remained unmatched. The CDR3 consists of 14 residues. CDR3 DNA: TGTGCCAGCAGTCGGAGACAGGGGTATCAGCCCCAGCATTTT. Translating it yields CASSRRQGYQPQHF.

The chain couples TRBV9 to TRBJ2-5; 11 nucleotides match TRBD2. Germline values: CDR1 SGDLS, CDR2 YYNGEE. After removal of 3 bases from V and 7 bases from J, the junction contained 11 bases not matched to a gene. This CDR3 is 16 amino acids long. For the CDR3, the DNA is TGTGCCAGCAGCGAGGGTAGCGGGAGGGCTTTCGGGACCCAGTACTTC. This encodes CASSEGSGRAFGTQYF.

This chain joins TRBV20-1 and TRBJ2-3; TRBD2 matches at 7 bases. The V gene end was trimmed by 0 bases and the J gene end by 2 bases; junction bases not matched to a gene: 8. There are 16 residues in the CDR3. The germline V gene has CDR1 DFQATT and CDR2 SNEGSKA (reference sequence). CDR3 residues: CSARDTASGLTDTQYF. The DNA of the CDR3 is TGCAGTGCTAGAGATACGGCTAGCGGACTCACAGATACGCAGTATTTT.

The chain links TRBV5-6 to TRBJ2-1; D gene unclear. CDR3 length equals 14 residues. Germline lookup yields CDR1 SGHDT and CDR2 YYEEEE. Trimming stripped 0 bases from V and 8 bases from J, with 12 bases between. The CDR3 DNA reads TGTGCCAGCAGCTTGGTGTCGGCTCGCGATGAGCAGTTCTTC. This gives the protein CASSLVSARDEQFF.

V gene TRBV6-6 combines with J gene TRBJ1-1, with 9 bases that match TRBD1. This CDR3 is built from 14 residues. Germline V gives CDR1 MNHNY, CDR2 SVGAGI (reference sequence). The junction had 9 bases not matched to a gene; V was cut back by 8 bases and J by 5 bases. CDR3 region: CASRKQGAGTEAFF. CDR3 in DNA: TGTGCCAGCCGTAAACAGGGGGCTGGGACTGAAGCTTTCTTT.

This chain links TRBV20-1 with TRBJ2-3; maybe TRBD1 (5 bases). This CDR3 spans 16 amino acids. In germline, CDR1 is DFQATT, CDR2 SNEGSKA (reference sequence). V lost 0 bases and J lost 2, with 15 bases in between. In DNA form, the CDR3 reads TGCAGTGCTAGAGACTTCAGGGCAGGAGACACAGATACGCAGTATTTT. This translates into CSARDFRAGDTDTQYF.

V gene TRBV20-1 combines with J gene TRBJ2-5; 9 bases are shared with TRBD1. V lost 4 bases and J lost 5; bases outside the gene matches: 5. Germline values: CDR1 DFQATT, CDR2 SNEGSKA (reference sequence). This CDR3 spans 13 amino acids. The CDR3 DNA reads TGCAGTGCTACGGGACAGGGTGTGGAGACCCAGTACTTC. It specifies CSATGQGVETQYF.

The chain carries TRBV12-3 or TRBV12-4 and TRBJ2-7; D not certain. The CDR3 is 12 amino acids. V was shortened by 5 bases and J by 5 bases, with 10 bases between the two germline ends. DNA of the CDR3: TGTGCCAGCAGTAAGACAAGGAACGAGCAGTACTTC. It is translated as CASSKTRNEQYF.

J is TRBJ2-5 and V is TRBV20-1; no clear D gene. The V end lost 3 bases, the J end lost 4 bases, and 9 bases lay between the germline ends. Germline values: CDR1 DFQATT, CDR2 SNEGSKA (reference sequence). This CDR3 is 12 amino acids long. CDR3 sequence (DNA): TGCAGTGCTAGGGGCAGAACAGAGACCCAGTACTTC. It codes for CSARGRTETQYF.

The chain employs TRBV29-1 and TRBJ2-3; D unclear. Deletions cut 6 bases from V and 0 bases from J, with 16 bases between. CDR1 and CDR2 from the germline V gene are SQVTM and ANQGSEA. The CDR3 spans 15 residues. CDR3 bases: TGCAGCGTCCCCCCCAGAAAAGCTAGCACAGATACGCAGTATTTT. Its protein is CSVPPRKASTDTQYF.

The table lists this clonotype with a count of one. The chain combines TRBV5-4 with TRBJ2-5, with 7 positions matching TRBD1. The CDR3 covers 14 residues. The trim removed 4 bases at V and 5 bases at J, leaving 8 bases unmatched. Germline V gives CDR1 SGHNT, CDR2 YYREEE (reference sequence). The CDR3 region is CASSPRQGGETQYF. In DNA form, the CDR3 reads TGTGCCAGCAGCCCCCGACAGGGTGGGGAGACCCAGTACTTC.

V gene TRBV30 combines with J gene TRBJ2-7; D is possibly TRBD1 (6 bases). Germline CDR1 and CDR2: GTSNPN and SVGIG (reference sequence). The CDR3 is 13 amino acids. V lost 4 bases and J lost 0, with 10 bases in between. CDR3 sequence (DNA): TGTGCCTGGACCCAGGGGACCTCCTACGAGCAGTACTTC. Translation: CAWTQGTSYEQYF.

This sequence joins TRBV27 and TRBJ2-3, with 7 bases lining up with TRBD2. The CDR3 covers 14 residues. The V gene end was trimmed by 3 bases and the J gene end by 5 bases; junction bases not matched to a gene: 5. CDR1 and CDR2 (germline): MNHEY, SMNVEV (reference sequence). Here the CDR3 DNA reads TGTGCCAGCAGTTTTGTTGGGGGGGTAGATACGCAGTATTTT. This encodes CASSFVGGVDTQYF.